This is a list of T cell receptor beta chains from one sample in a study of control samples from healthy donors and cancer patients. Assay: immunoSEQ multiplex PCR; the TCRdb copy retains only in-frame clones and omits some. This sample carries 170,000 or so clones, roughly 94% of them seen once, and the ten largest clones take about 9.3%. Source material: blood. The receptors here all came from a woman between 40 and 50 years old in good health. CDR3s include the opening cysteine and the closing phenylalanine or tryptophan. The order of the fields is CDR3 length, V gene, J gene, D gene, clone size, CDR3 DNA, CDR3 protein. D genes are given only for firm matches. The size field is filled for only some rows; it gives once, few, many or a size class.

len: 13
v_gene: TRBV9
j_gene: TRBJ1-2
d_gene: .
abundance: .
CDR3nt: TGTGCCAGCAGCCACTCGCTTAGCTATGGCTACACCTTC
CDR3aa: CASSHSLSYGYTF

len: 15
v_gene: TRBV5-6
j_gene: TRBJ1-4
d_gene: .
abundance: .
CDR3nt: TGTGCCAGCAGCCGGGCAGGGGCAACTAATGAAAAACTGTTTTTT
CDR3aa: CASSRAGATNEKLFF

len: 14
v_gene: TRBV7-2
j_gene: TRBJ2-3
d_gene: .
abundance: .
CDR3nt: TGTGCCAGCAGCTTCCTCCTTAGCACAGATACGCAGTATTTT
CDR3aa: CASSFLLSTDTQYF

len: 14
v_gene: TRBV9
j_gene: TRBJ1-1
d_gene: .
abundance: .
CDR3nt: TGTGCCAGCAGCGTAGATGGGGGATTAGCTGAAGCTTTCTTT
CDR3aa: CASSVDGGLAEAFF

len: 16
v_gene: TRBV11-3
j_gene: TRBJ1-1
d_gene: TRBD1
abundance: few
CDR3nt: TGTGCCAGCAGCCCAGGGGGGGGACAGGGGAACACTGAAGCTTTCTTT
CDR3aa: CASSPGGGQGNTEAFF

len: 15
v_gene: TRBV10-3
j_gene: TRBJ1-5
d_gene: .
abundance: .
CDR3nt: TGTGCCATCAGTGAAGGGACAAATAGCAATCAGCCCCAGCATTTT
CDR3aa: CAISEGTNSNQPQHF

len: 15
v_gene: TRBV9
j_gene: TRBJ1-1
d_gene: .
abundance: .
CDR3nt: TGTGCCAGCAGCCCCCAGGTCGGCCAGTCCACTGAAGCTTTCTTT
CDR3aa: CASSPQVGQSTEAFF

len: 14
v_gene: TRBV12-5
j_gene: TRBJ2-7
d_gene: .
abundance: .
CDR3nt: TGTGCTAGTGGTTTGTGGCCCGAGTCCTACGAGCAGTACTTC
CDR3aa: CASGLWPESYEQYF

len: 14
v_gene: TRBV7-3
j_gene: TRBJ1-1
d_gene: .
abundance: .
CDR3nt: TGTGCCAGCAGCTTCACCCCGGGGAACACTGAAGCTTTCTTT
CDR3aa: CASSFTPGNTEAFF

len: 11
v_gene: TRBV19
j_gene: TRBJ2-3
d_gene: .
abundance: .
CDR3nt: TGTGCCAGTGCTTTGGCCGATACGCAGTATTTT
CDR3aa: CASALADTQYF

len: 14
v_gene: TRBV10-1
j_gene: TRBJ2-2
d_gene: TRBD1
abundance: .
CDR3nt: TGCGCCAGCAGGGCCGGGACAGTGGACGGGGAGCTGTTTTTT
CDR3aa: CASRAGTVDGELFF

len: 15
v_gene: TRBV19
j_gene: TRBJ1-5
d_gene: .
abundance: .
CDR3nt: TGTGCCAGTAGTAGAGGTTCCGCGGGCAATCAGCCCCAGCATTTT
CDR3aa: CASSRGSAGNQPQHF

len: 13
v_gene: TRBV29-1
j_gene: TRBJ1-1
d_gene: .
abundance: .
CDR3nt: TGCAGCGTTGACTTGCCAGGGCGGGTTGAAGCTTTCTTT
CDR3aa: CSVDLPGRVEAFF

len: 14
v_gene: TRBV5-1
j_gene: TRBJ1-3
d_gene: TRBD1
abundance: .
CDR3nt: TGCGCCAGCAGCTCCGGGACAGCTGGAAACACCATATATTTT
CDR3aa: CASSSGTAGNTIYF

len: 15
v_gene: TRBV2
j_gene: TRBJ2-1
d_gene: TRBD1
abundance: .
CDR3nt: TGTGCCAGCAGTGCGGACAGGCCCTCCTACAATGAGCAGTTCTTC
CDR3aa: CASSADRPSYNEQFF

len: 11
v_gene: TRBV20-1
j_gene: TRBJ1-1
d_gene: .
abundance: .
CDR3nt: TGCAGTGCCACGTTAGACACTGAAGCTTTCTTT
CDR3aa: CSATLDTEAFF

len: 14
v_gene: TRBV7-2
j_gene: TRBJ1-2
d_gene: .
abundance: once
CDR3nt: TGTGCCAGCAGCCCCGGGGGCCCTTTCTATGGCTACACCTTC
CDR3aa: CASSPGGPFYGYTF

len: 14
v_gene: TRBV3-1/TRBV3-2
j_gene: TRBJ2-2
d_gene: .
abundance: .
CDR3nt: TGTGCCAGCAGCCAAGATCGGACCCCCGGGGAGCTGTTTTTT
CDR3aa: CASSQDRTPGELFF

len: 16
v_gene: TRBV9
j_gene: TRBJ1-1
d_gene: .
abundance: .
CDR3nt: TGTGCCAGCAGCGTACGCGGAGATGGGGGTGGCACTGAAGCTTTCTTT
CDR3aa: CASSVRGDGGGTEAFF

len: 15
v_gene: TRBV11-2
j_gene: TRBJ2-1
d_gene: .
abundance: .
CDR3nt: TGTGCCAGCAGACGACCGGGAGATCCCTTCCATGAGCAGTTCTTC
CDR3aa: CASRRPGDPFHEQFF

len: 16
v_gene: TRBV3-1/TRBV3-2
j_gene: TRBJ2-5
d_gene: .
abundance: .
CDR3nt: TGTGCCAGCAGCCTCCGACACGGCAATCCCCAAGAGACCCAGTACTTC
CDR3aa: CASSLRHGNPQETQYF